Described below is a single T cell receptor (beta chain) sequence and its context. The antigen remains unidentified. CDR3 length: 15 amino acids. Germline V gives CDR1 SGHAT, CDR2 FQNNGV. V gave up 3 bases and J gave up 4 bases, with 16 bases separating them. Sequencing sought depths of 1 in 200,000 to 1 in 1 million T cells. The data were produced by immunoSEQ multiplex PCR, yet TCRdb's version contains in-frame clones alone and is incomplete. This table holds 250,000 to 350,000 clones, less than 85% found once. The record originates from a study of cytotoxic CD8 clonotypes in ibrutinib-treated CLL. General study findings and limits: T-cell clonality at baseline went above that of age-matched healthy donors and rose and fell with circulating CD8+ T-cell counts.

The TCR comes from a human donor with chronic lymphocytic leukemia. Sequencing used PBMCs, obtained at disease progression, from a patient treated with ibrutinib. The V gene is TRBV11-2, the J gene TRBJ2-7; possible D gene TRBD1, 6 bases. The CDR3 coding sequence is TGTGCCAGCAGCTTGTTATGGGACAATCTTTACGAGCAGTACTTC. This codes for CASSLLWDNLYEQYF.